The 23 T cell receptor beta chains below were found in one sample sequenced in a study of cytomegalovirus exposure and HLA in healthy donors. Sequencing was performed with immunoSEQ multiplex PCR; in TCRdb, only in-frame clones are kept and a portion is missing. This table holds over 150,000 clones, about 89% found once. What was sequenced was PBMCs. These receptors came from a woman aged 18-29 years in good health and CMV-seropositive.

DNA for the CDR3: TGTGCCAGCAGCCGGACAGGCTCTGCCTATAATTCACCCCTCCACTTT. Its translation: CASSRTGSAYNSPLHF. The chain links TRBV14 to TRBJ1-6; 7 bases agree with TRBD1. CDR1 and CDR2 from the germline V gene are SGHDN and FVKESK. CDR3 length: 16 residues. Trimming at V came to 4 bases and at J to 2 bases, leaving 5 bases not matched to a gene. The variable domain in full, completed from reference TRBV14 and TRBJ1-6, reads EAGVTQFPSHSVIEKGQTVTLRCDPISGHDNLYWYRRVMGKEIKFLLHFVKESKQDESGMPNNRFLAERTGGTYSTLKVQPAELEDSGVYFCASSRTGSAYNSPLHFGNGTRLTVT.

The chain is built from TRBV30 and TRBJ1-5, with TRBD1 as a possible D gene (5 bases). The CDR3 consists of 14 residues. Between the trimmed V and J ends, which lost 1 base and 6 bases, there was a span of 13 bases. In germline, CDR1 is GTSNPN, CDR2 SVGIG (reference sequence). CDR3 loop: CAWSGGARGQPQHF. For the CDR3, the DNA is TGTGCCTGGAGTGGCGGGGCTAGAGGTCAGCCCCAGCATTTT.

This chain links TRBV7-9 with TRBJ2-7; TRBD1 matches at 8 bases. J was trimmed by 5 bases and V by 3 bases; bases with no gene match: 6. Germline values: CDR1 SEHNR, CDR2 FQNEAQ (reference sequence). The CDR3 covers 14 residues. CDR3 sequence reads: CASSFPDRAHEQYF. The CDR3 bases are TGTGCCAGCAGCTTCCCGGACAGGGCCCACGAGCAGTACTTC.

This sequence joins TRBV4-1 and TRBJ2-3, with 9 positions matching TRBD2. CDR1 is MGHRA and CDR2 is YSYEKL in the germline V gene. The trim removed 3 bases at V and 3 bases at J, leaving 7 bases unmatched. This CDR3 contains 16 residues. The CDR3 DNA reads as TGCGCCAGCAGCCAGGCCAGCGGGGGGCCGACAGATACGCAGTATTTT. Residues: CASSQASGGPTDTQYF.

This chain links TRBV28 with TRBJ2-1; TRBD2 might be the D (5 bases). V gave up 5 bases and J gave up 0 bases, with 11 bases separating them. This CDR3 comprises 15 residues. CDR1 MDHEN and CDR2 SYDVKM come from the germline V gene. CDR3 region: CASSGSESSYNEQFF. In nucleotides, the CDR3 is TGTGCCAGCAGTGGTAGCGAAAGCTCCTACAATGAGCAGTTCTTC.

CDR3 DNA sequence: TGTGCCAGCAGCTCGAGCTCTGGGGCCAACGTCCTGACTTTC. The encoded protein is CASSSSSGANVLTF. This rearrangement joins TRBV7-6 to TRBJ2-6; D gene uncertain. Trimming pared 4 bases from V and 0 bases from J, leaving 4 bases between. In germline, CDR1 is SGHVS, CDR2 FNYEAQ. The CDR3 has 14 residues.

This chain links TRBV23-1 with TRBJ2-2; 8 bases fit TRBD1. TRBV23-1 is flagged as an ORF with uncertain function. Trimming at V came to 2 bases and at J to 1 base, leaving 6 bases not matched to a gene. This CDR3 is built from 17 residues. The CDR3 loop reads CASSQLPGQVNTGELFF. The CDR3 nucleotides are TGCGCCAGCAGTCAACTCCCGGGACAGGTGAACACCGGGGAGCTGTTTTTT.

This clone was found once. V is TRBV5-1 and J is TRBJ1-1; the D gene is possibly TRBD1 (5 bases). With 2 bases removed from V and 3 bases from J, the gap between germline ends came to 17 bases. The CDR3 sequence is 16 residues long. Germline CDR1 and CDR2: SGHRS and YFSETQ. This CDR3 reads CASSFGSGVIDTEAFF. As DNA, the CDR3 is TGCGCCAGCAGCTTTGGGTCGGGGGTGATCGACACTGAAGCTTTCTTT.

The gene calls are TRBV28 and TRBJ1-1; possibly TRBD1 for D (6 bases). Trimming removed 6 bases at V and 4 bases at J, with 9 bases between. CDR1 MDHEN and CDR2 SYDVKM come from the germline V gene. The CDR3 spans 12 residues. In nucleotides, the CDR3 is TGTGCCAGCAGAAGACAGGTCACTGAAGCTTTCTTT. Translation: CASRRQVTEAFF.

The chain carries TRBV15 and TRBJ2-3, with a tentative D call TRBD2 (5 bases). Germline loops: CDR1 LNHNV, CDR2 YYDKDF (reference sequence). V was pared by 2 bases and J by 0 bases, with 12 bases between. This CDR3 is 16 amino acids long. CDR3 residues: CATSRSGPGSTDTQYF. The CDR3 DNA is TGTGCCACCAGCAGATCCGGGCCGGGGAGCACAGATACGCAGTATTTT. Together with reference TRBV15 and TRBJ2-3, the CDR3 gives the full variable domain: DAMVIQNPRYQVTQFGKPVTLSCSQTLNHNVMYWYQQKSSQAPKLLFHYYDKDFNNEADTPDNFQSRRPNTSFCFLDIRSPGLGDTAMYLCATSRSGPGSTDTQYFGPGTRLTVL.

The chain is built from TRBV9 and TRBJ2-5; 7 nucleotides line up with TRBD2. The CDR3 has 16 residues. The germline V gene encodes CDR1 SGDLS and CDR2 YYNGEE. With V trimmed by 3 bases and J by 5 bases, 13 bases remained unmatched. CDR3 loop: CASSDGGTGGEETQYF. CDR3 DNA sequence: TGTGCCAGCAGCGACGGGGGGACTGGCGGGGAGGAGACCCAGTACTTC.

The V call is TRBV5-1, the J call TRBJ2-1, with 7 nucleotides matching TRBD1. Trimming cost V 4 bases and J 8 bases; bases outside gene matches: 21. The CDR3 is 18 amino acids. The germline V gene has CDR1 SGHRS and CDR2 YFSETQ. The chain's CDR3 is CASSNLKRGLGLGDEQFF. The CDR3 DNA reads as TGCGCCAGCAGCAATCTGAAGAGGGGGCTCGGCTTGGGAGATGAGCAGTTCTTC.

This chain links TRBV5-1 with TRBJ2-7, with 8 bases identical to TRBD1. CDR1 is SGHRS, CDR2 YFSETQ, per germline. The CDR3 spans 13 residues. V dropped 4 bases and J dropped 5; count of bases not matched to a gene: 5. CDR3 sequence: CASSTDRVDEQYF. The CDR3, as DNA: TGCGCCAGCAGCACGGACAGGGTTGACGAGCAGTACTTC.

V is TRBV15 and J is TRBJ1-4, with D possibly TRBD1 on 6 matching bases. V was pared by 3 bases and J by 7 bases, with 12 bases between. The germline V gene has CDR1 LNHNV and CDR2 YYDKDF (reference sequence). CDR3 length: 14 residues. The CDR3 spells CATSSNRVSEKLFF. As DNA, the CDR3 is TGTGCCACCAGCAGTAACAGGGTTTCTGAAAAACTGTTTTTT.

The chain recombines TRBV27 with TRBJ2-3, with 9 positions matching TRBD1. After removal of 4 bases from V and 3 bases from J, the junction contained 5 bases not matched to a gene. The CDR3 spans 15 residues. The V gene's germline CDR1 is MNHEY and CDR2 SMNVEV (reference sequence). CDR3 coding DNA: TGTGCCAGCAGTTCCCCGACAGGGGGTACAGATACGCAGTATTTT. Translated, it gives CASSSPTGGTDTQYF.

The chain combines TRBV19 with TRBJ1-2, with 10 bases matching TRBD1. V lost 9 bases to trimming and J lost 4 bases; unmatched junction nucleotides: 11. From germline, CDR1 is LNHDA and CDR2 SQIVND (reference sequence). The CDR3 is made up of 15 amino acids. The CDR3 DNA is TGTGCCAGCCTAGACAGGGGGCACTCAGCCTATGGCTACACCTTC. Translated, it gives CASLDRGHSAYGYTF.

The chain recombines TRBV13 with TRBJ2-7; 10 bases line up with TRBD2. CDR3 length: 16 amino acids. J gave up 4 bases and V 5 bases, and 11 bases lay outside the gene matches. From germline, CDR1 is PRHDT and CDR2 FYEKMQ (reference sequence). CDR3 nucleotide sequence: TGTGCCAGCAGCGGGCGGACTAGCGGAGGGGGTTACGAGCAGTACTTC. It translates to CASSGRTSGGGYEQYF.

This clone has only one observation. V usage is TRBV11-2 and J usage is TRBJ2-2; tentative D call: TRBD2 (6 bases). V was pared by 0 bases and J by 8 bases, with 16 bases between. Germline V CDR1 and CDR2: SGHAT, FQNNGV. This CDR3 has 16 residues. CDR3 amino acids: CASSLEGREVVGELFF. The CDR3 DNA sequence: TGTGCCAGCAGCTTAGAAGGCAGGGAGGTTGTAGGGGAGCTGTTTTTT.

The V call is TRBV27, the J call TRBJ1-5; D gene ambiguous. Trimming removed 3 bases at V and 1 base at J, with 10 bases between. There are 15 residues in the CDR3. CDR1 and CDR2 (germline): MNHEY, SMNVEV (reference sequence). CDR3 DNA sequence: TGTGCCAGCAGTTTCGCAGGAAGCAGCAATCAGCCCCAGCATTTT. It is translated as CASSFAGSSNQPQHF.

V is TRBV18 and J is TRBJ1-5; D is unresolved. The V and J ends lost 3 bases and 7 bases respectively, with 13 bases between them. CDR3 length: 14 residues. The germline V gene has CDR1 KGHSH and CDR2 LQKENI. CDR3 amino acids: CASSPERGRQPQHF. In DNA form, the CDR3 reads TGTGCCAGCTCACCCGAGCGGGGTAGACAGCCCCAGCATTTT.

The chain uses TRBV7-9 and TRBJ1-5; perhaps TRBD1 as D (5 bases). The germline V gene has CDR1 SEHNR and CDR2 FQNEAQ (reference sequence). CDR3 length equals 15 residues. The V end was cut by 1 base, the J end by 5 bases, with 12 bases between. The CDR3 loop reads CASSLGQGKDQPQHF. The CDR3 DNA follows: TGTGCCAGCAGCTTAGGGCAGGGTAAGGATCAGCCCCAGCATTTT.

This rearrangement joins TRBV9 to TRBJ2-1; 14 bases fit TRBD2. Germline CDR1 is SGDLS and CDR2 is YYNGEE. J gave up 6 bases and V 2 bases, and 4 bases lay outside the gene matches. The CDR3 contains 16 residues. CDR3 loop: CASSVTGTSGSNEQFF. Here the CDR3 DNA reads TGTGCCAGCAGCGTGACCGGGACTAGCGGGAGCAATGAGCAGTTCTTC.

V and J are TRBV6-4 and TRBJ1-5; no definite D call. CDR1 and CDR2 from the germline V gene are MRHNA and SNTAGT. The CDR3 totals 15 residues. Trimming took off 3 bases at V and 0 bases at J, with 9 bases between the two ends. The CDR3 DNA follows: TGTGCCAGCAGTGATTCCCCAGATAGCAATCAGCCCCAGCATTTT. Its protein product is CASSDSPDSNQPQHF.